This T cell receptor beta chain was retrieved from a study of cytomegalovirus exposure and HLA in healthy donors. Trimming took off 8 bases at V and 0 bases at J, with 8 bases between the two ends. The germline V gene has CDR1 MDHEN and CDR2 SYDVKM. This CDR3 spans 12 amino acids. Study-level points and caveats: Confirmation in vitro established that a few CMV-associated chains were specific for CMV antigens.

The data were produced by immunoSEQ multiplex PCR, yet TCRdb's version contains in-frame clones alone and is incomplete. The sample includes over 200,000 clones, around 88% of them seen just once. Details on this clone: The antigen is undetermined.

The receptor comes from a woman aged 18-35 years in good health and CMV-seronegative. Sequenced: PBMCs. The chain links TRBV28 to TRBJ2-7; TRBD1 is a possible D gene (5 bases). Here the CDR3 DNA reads TGTGCCAGCGAACAGGACTCCTACGAGCAGTACTTC. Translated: CASEQDSYEQYF.